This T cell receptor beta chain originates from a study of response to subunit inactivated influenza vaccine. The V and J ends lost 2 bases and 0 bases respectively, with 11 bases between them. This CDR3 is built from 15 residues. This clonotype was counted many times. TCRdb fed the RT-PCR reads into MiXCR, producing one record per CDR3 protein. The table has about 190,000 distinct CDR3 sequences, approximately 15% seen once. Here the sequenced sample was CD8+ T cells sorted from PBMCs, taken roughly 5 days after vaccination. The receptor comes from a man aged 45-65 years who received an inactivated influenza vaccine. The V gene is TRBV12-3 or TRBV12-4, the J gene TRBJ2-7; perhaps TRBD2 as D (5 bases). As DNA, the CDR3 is TGTGCCAGCAGTTTAAGGGAGAGGAGCTCCTACGAGCAGTACTTC. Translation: CASSLRERSSYEQYF.